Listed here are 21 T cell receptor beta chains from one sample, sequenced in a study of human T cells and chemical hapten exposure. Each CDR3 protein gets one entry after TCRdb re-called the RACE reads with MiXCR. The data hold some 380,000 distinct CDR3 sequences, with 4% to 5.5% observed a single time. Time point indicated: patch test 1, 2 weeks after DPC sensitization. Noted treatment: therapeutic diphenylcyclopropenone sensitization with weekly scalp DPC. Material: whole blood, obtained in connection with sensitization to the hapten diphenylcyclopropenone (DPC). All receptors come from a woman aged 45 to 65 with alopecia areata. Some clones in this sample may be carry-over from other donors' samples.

The CDR3 coding sequence is TGTGCCAGCAGCCAAGGGGTGAGCGGGTACAATGAGCAGTTCTTC. The encoded protein is CASSQGVSGYNEQFF. This chain connects TRBV14 to TRBJ2-1; perhaps TRBD2 as D (6 bases). Trimming cost V 1 base and J 4 bases, with 11 bases left between them. CDR1 and CDR2 (germline): SGHDN, FVKESK. The CDR3 length is 15 residues.

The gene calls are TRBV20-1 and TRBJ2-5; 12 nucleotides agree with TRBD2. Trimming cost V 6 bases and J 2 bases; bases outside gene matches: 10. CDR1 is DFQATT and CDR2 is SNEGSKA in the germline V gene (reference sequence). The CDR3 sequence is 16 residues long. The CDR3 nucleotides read TGCAGTGCGCCTCCGGGACTAGCGGGCCCTCAAGAGACCCAGTACTTC. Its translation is CSAPPGLAGPQETQYF.

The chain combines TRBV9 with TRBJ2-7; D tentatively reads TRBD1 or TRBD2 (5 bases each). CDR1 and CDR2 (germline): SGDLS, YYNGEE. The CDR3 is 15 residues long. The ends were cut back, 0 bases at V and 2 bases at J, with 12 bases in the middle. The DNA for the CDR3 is TGTGCCAGCAGCGTAGTGGACTGGGGACCCTACGAGCAGTACTTC. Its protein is CASSVVDWGPYEQYF. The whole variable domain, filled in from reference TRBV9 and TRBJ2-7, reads DSGVTQTPKHLITATGQRVTLRCSPRSGDLSVYWYQQSLDQGLQFLIQYYNGEERAKGNILERFSAQQFPDLHSELNLSSLELGDSALYFCASSVVDWGPYEQYFGPGTRLTVT.

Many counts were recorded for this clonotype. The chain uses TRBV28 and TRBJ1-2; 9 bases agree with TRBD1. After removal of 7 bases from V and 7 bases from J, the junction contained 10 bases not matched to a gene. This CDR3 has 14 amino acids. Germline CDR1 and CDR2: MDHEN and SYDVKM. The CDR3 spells CASTPLTGGSGYTF. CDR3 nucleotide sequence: TGTGCCAGCACCCCGTTAACAGGGGGCTCTGGCTACACCTTC.

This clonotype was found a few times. Here the CDR3 reads CASSSGQRSTEAFF. DNA for the CDR3: TGTGCCAGCAGCTCCGGACAGAGGAGCACTGAAGCTTTCTTT. V is TRBV7-3 and J is TRBJ1-1; possible D gene TRBD1, 6 bases. V lost 4 bases and J 4 bases, leaving 13 bases between the germline ends. Per germline, CDR1 SGHTA and CDR2 FQGTGA. CDR3 size: 14 residues.

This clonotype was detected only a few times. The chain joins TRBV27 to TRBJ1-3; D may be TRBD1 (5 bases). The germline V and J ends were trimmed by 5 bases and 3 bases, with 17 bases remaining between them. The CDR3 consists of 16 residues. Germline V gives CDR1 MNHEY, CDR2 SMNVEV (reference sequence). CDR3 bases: TGTGCCAGCAGTCCCAGTCCGGGACTAGTTGGAAACACCATATATTTT. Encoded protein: CASSPSPGLVGNTIYF.

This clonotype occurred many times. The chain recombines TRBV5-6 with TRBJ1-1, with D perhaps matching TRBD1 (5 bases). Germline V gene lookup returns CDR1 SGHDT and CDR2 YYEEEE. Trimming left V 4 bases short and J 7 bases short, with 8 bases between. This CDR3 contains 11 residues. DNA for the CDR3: TGTGCCAGCAGCATGACAGTTGAAGCTTTCTTT. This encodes CASSMTVEAFF.

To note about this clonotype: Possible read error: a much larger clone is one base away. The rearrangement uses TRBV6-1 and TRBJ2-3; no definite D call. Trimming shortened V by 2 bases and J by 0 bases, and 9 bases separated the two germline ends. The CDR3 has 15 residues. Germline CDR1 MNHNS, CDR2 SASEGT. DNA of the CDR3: TGTGCCAGCAGTGAAACAGCTCATAGCACAGATACGCAGTATTTT. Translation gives CASSETAHSTDTQYF.

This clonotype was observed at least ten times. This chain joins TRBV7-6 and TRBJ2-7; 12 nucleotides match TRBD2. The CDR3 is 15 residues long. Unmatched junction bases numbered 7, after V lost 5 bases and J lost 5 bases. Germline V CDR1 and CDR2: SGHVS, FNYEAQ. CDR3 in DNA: TGTGCCAGCAGCCTAAAGGGACTAGCGGGTCACGAGCAGTACTTC. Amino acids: CASSLKGLAGHEQYF.

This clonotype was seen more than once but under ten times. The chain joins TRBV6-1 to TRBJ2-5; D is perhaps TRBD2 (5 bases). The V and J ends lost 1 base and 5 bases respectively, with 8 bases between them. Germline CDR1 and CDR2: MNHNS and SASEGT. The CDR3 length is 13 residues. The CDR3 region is CASSEGPGETQYF. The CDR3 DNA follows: TGTGCCAGCAGTGAAGGCCCGGGGGAGACCCAGTACTTC.

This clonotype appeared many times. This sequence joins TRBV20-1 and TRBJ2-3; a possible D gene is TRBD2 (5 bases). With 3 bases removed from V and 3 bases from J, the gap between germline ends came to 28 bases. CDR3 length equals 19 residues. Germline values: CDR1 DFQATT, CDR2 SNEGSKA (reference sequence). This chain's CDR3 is CSARGFGESLPRGTDTQYF. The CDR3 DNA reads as TGCAGTGCTAGGGGGTTCGGGGAGTCTTTACCGAGAGGGACAGATACGCAGTATTTT.

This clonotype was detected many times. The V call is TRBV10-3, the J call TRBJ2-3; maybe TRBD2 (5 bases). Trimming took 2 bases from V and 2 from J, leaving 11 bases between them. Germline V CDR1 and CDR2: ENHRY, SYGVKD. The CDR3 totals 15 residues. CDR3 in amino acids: CAISEGWTFTDTQYF. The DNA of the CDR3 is TGTGCCATCAGTGAGGGATGGACTTTCACAGATACGCAGTATTTT.

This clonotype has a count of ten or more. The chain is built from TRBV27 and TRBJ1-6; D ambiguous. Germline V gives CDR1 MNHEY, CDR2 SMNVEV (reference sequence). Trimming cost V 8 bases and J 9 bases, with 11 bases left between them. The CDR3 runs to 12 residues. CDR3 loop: CASRSLGSPLHF. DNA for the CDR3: TGTGCCAGCCGTTCGTTGGGTTCACCCCTCCACTTT.

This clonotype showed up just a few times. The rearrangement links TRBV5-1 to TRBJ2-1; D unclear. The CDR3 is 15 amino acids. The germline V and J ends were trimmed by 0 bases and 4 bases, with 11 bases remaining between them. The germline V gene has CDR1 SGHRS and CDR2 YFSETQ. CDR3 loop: CASSLDRAVYNEQFF. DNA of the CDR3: TGCGCCAGCAGCTTGGATCGGGCAGTGTACAATGAGCAGTTCTTC. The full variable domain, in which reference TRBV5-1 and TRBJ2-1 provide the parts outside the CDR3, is KAGVTQTPRYLIKTRGQQVTLSCSPISGHRSVSWYQQTPGQGLQFLFEYFSETQRNKGNFPGRFSGRQFSNSRSEMNVSTLELGDSALYLCASSLDRAVYNEQFFGPGTRLTVL.

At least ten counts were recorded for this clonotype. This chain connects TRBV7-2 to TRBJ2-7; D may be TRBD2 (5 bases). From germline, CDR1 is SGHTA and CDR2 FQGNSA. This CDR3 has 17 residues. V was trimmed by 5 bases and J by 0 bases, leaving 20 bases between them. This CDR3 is CASSPTPVGSRSYEQYF. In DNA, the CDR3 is TGTGCCAGCAGCCCGACCCCAGTGGGGAGCCGCTCCTACGAGCAGTACTTC.

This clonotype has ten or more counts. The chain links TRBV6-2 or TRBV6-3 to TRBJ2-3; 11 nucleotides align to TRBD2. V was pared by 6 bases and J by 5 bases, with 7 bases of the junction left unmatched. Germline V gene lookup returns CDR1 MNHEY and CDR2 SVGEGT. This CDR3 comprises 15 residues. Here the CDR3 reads CASRIAGGPRDTQYF. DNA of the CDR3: TGTGCCAGCAGGATAGCGGGAGGGCCGAGAGATACGCAGTATTTT.

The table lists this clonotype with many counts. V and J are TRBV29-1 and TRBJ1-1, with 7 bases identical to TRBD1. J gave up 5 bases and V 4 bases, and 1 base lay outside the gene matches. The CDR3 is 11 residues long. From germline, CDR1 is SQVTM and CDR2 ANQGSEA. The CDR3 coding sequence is TGCAGCGTTGGGGGACAGACTGAAGCTTTCTTT. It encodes CSVGGQTEAFF.

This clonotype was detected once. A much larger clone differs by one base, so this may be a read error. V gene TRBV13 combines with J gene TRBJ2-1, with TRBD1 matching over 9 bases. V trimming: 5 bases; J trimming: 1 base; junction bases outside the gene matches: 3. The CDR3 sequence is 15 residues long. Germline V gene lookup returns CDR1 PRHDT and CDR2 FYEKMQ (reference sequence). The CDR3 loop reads CASSRGTGSYNEQFF. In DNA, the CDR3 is TGTGCCAGCAGCCGAGGGACAGGGTCCTACAATGAGCAGTTCTTC.

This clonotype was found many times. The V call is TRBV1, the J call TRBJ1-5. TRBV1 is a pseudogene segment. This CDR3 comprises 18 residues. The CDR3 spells CTSSQEEALIHSNQPQHF. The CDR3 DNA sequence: TGCACCAGCAGCCAAGAAGAGGCACTTATTCATAGCAATCAGCCCCAGCATTTT.

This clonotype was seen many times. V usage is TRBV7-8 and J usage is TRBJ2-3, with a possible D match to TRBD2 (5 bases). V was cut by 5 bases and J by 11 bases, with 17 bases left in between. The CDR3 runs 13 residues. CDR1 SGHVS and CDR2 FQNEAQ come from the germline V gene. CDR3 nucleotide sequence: TGTGCCAGCAGCCAAACGCCCAGAGGGAAGCAGTATTTT. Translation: CASSQTPRGKQYF.

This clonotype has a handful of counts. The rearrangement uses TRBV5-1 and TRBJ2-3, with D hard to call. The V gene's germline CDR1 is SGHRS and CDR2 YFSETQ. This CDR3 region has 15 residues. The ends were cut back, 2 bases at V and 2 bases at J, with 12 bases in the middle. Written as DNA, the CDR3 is TGCGCCAGCAGCTTCTCTGGAACCCACACAGATACGCAGTATTTT. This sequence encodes CASSFSGTHTDTQYF.